This is a list of T cell receptor beta chains from one sample in a study of OX40 agonist ivuxolimab in advanced cancers. Only in-frame clones appear in the TCRdb table, and some are missing; sequencing was by immunoSEQ multiplex PCR. The table lists about 46,000 clones, 80% to 90% of them singletons. The sample consisted of CD4+ or CD8+ T cells sorted from blood, taken in a trial of the OX40 agonist ivuxolimab. The receptors were sampled from an adult with an advanced solid tumor such as melanoma, head and neck, liver or kidney cancer. The CDR3 runs from the conserved cysteine through the conserved F or W. A D gene is named only where the DNA matches it firmly. Size is stated for part of the rows, as once, few or many counts, or as a class when the clone is expanded.

>.|TRBD2|TRBJ2-2|TRBV5-4
TGTGCCAGCAGCTCCCCCCTAGCGGGGGGGCCAAGCGGGGAGCTGTTTTTT
CASSSPLAGGPSGELFF
>.|.|TRBJ2-2|TRBV6-6
TGTGCCAGCAGCCTGGTTCTCGCGAACACCGGGGAGCTGTTTTTT
CASSLVLANTGELFF
>.|.|TRBJ1-2|TRBV19
TGTGCCACCATGTTCACGGGCTACACCTTC
CATMFTGYTF
>once|.|TRBJ1-1|TRBV27
TGTGCCAGCAGTTTTGGGGATATGAACACTGAAGCTTTCTTT
CASSFGDMNTEAFF
>.|.|TRBJ2-3|TRBV27
TGTGCCAGCAGTTTCTTAGCGAAGACAGATACGCAGTATTTT
CASSFLAKTDTQYF
>.|.|TRBJ2-7|TRBV4-3
TGCGCCAGCAGCCAAGACTGGGTCTCGAAGGTCTACGAGCAGTACTTC
CASSQDWVSKVYEQYF
>.|.|TRBJ2-3|TRBV30
TGTGCCAGGGAGACCGGGTCCGTGTCAGATACGCAGTATTTT
CARETGSVSDTQYF
>few|.|TRBJ1-5|TRBV2
TGTGCCAGCAGTGAAGAGGGAAGGCAGCCCCAGCATTTT
CASSEEGRQPQHF
>.|TRBD1|TRBJ1-2|TRBV7-2
TGTGCCAGCAGTTACCAACAACAGGGGTCCTATGGCTACACCTTC
CASSYQQQGSYGYTF
>.|TRBD1|TRBJ1-2|TRBV11-3
TGTGCCAGCAGCCCACGACAGGGGGACTATGGCTACACCTTC
CASSPRQGDYGYTF
>.|.|TRBJ2-1|TRBV6-1
TGTGCCAGCAGTGAAGGGGGCGCGTACAATGAGCAGTTCTTC
CASSEGGAYNEQFF
>.|.|TRBJ1-3|TRBV13
TGTGCCAGCAGCCCGGGGGGAAACACCATATATTTT
CASSPGGNTIYF
>.|.|TRBJ1-6|TRBV6-6
TGTGCCAGCAGTTACGGTTATAATTCACCCCTCCACTTT
CASSYGYNSPLHF
>.|TRBD2|TRBJ2-2|TRBV19
TGTGCCAGTAGTATTCCGGGACTAGCGGATTCGAACACCGGGGAGCTGTTTTTT
CASSIPGLADSNTGELFF
>.|TRBD2|TRBJ2-1|TRBV6-5
TGTGCCAGCAGGGTCAGCGGGAGCTCCTACAATGAGCAGTTCTTC
CASRVSGSSYNEQFF
>.|TRBD2|TRBJ2-2|TRBV5-1
TGCGCCAGCAGCTCCTTAGCGGGGGACACCGGGGAGCTGTTTTTT
CASSSLAGDTGELFF
>.|.|TRBJ1-1|TRBV25-1
.
CASSESERWGTGNTEAFF
>few|.|TRBJ1-5|TRBV2
TGTGCCAGCAGTCTGTGGACAGAAACAAATCAGCCCCAGCATTTT
CASSLWTETNQPQHF
>.|.|TRBJ2-1|TRBV6-1
TGTGCCAGCAGGAGTGAGCAGTTCTTC
CASRSEQFF
>.|.|TRBJ2-1|TRBV25-1
TGTGCCAGCAGTGAATTCGTACGTGGGTGGACAGTAAGAGAGCAGTTCTTC
CASSEFVRGWTVREQFF
>.|TRBD2|TRBJ2-3|TRBV10-3
TGTGCCATCAGTTCTCCGGGGGGTTGGGGCACAGATACGCAGTATTTT
CAISSPGGWGTDTQYF
>.|.|TRBJ1-3|TRBV28
TGTGCCAGCAGTTTTTTATCAGGAAACACCATATATTTT
CASSFLSGNTIYF
>.|.|TRBJ1-6|TRBV6-5
TGTGCCAGCAGTTATCAGGGGTATAATTCACCCCTCCACTTT
CASSYQGYNSPLHF
>.|.|TRBJ2-7|TRBV18
TGTGCCAGCTCACGTCCTTCGGGGGCGTACGAGCAGTACTTC
CASSRPSGAYEQYF
>.|.|TRBJ1-5|TRBV27
TGTGCCAGCAGCTCTGGGAGGGGGAATCAGCCCCAGCATTTT
CASSSGRGNQPQHF
>once|.|TRBJ2-7|TRBV14
TGTGCCAGCAGCCAAGTTGCGTTACAGAACGAGCAGTACTTC
CASSQVALQNEQYF
>.|TRBD2|TRBJ2-1|TRBV19
TGTGCCAGTAGGCAACGGGGGGGCGAGCAGTTCTTC
CASRQRGGEQFF
>.|.|TRBJ2-4|TRBV14
TGTGCCAGCAGCCAAGCGGGAAACATTCAGTACTTC
CASSQAGNIQYF
>.|.|TRBJ1-5|TRBV6-5
TGTGCCAGCAGTGGCAATAGCAATCAGCCCCAGCATTTT
CASSGNSNQPQHF
>.|.|TRBJ2-6|TRBV19
TGTGCCAGTTGGGGGGACTCTGGGGCCAACGTCCTGACTTTC
CASWGDSGANVLTF
>.|TRBD2|TRBJ2-3|TRBV9
TGTGCCAGCAGCGTCACACCACCCCAAGCGGGGGATACGCAGTATTTT
CASSVTPPQAGDTQYF
>.|TRBD2|TRBJ2-3|TRBV4-3
TGCGCCAGCAGCCAAGAACTAGCGGGAGGGAAAGATACGCAGTATTTT
CASSQELAGGKDTQYF
>.|TRBD2|TRBJ2-5|TRBV27
TGTGCCAGCAGTTCCCCGACTAGCGGGGGGGCGGAGACCCAGTACTTC
CASSSPTSGGAETQYF
>many|TRBD1|TRBJ1-2|TRBV5-4
TGTGCCAGCAGCCCCGTTCCGGTGACAGGGTTCAACTATGGCTACACCTTC
CASSPVPVTGFNYGYTF
>.|TRBD1|TRBJ1-2|TRBV7-9
TGTGCCAGCAAACCGACAGGGGATGGCTACACCTTC
CASKPTGDGYTF
>.|.|TRBJ2-3|TRBV6-6
TGTGCCAGCAGTGAGGTTATAGCAGATACGCAGTATTTT
CASSEVIADTQYF
>.|.|TRBJ2-1|TRBV27
TGTGCCAGCAGGCCTGACGGGAGCAGGTCCTACAATGAGCAGTTCTTC
CASRPDGSRSYNEQFF
>.|.|TRBJ2-7|TRBV7-9
TGTGCCAGCAGCGCCAGTACGACGTACGAGCAGTACTTC
CASSASTTYEQYF
>.|.|TRBJ2-1|TRBV15
TGTGCCACCAGCAGACCAGGGACGACGGATGAGCAGTTCTTC
CATSRPGTTDEQFF
>.|TRBD2|TRBJ2-3|TRBV11-2
TGTGCCAGCAGCTTTGTGGGACTAGCGGGAGATACGCAGTATTTT
CASSFVGLAGDTQYF
>.|.|TRBJ2-1|TRBV7-8
TGTGCCAGCAGCTTAGCCGTCCCCCGCGAGTCGTTCTTC
CASSLAVPRESFF
>.|TRBD2|TRBJ2-7|TRBV7-6
TGTGCCAGCAGCCTTCAGTACGGACTAGCGGGAGCTTACGAGCAGTACTTC
CASSLQYGLAGAYEQYF
>.|.|TRBJ2-7|TRBV29-1
TGCAGCGTTGCGGGCGTGGTAGGGCCCTCCTACGAGCAGTACTTC
CSVAGVVGPSYEQYF
>.|.|TRBJ2-1|TRBV6-5
TGTGCCAGCGGGCCACAGGGTTTTGACATCGATGAGCAGTTCTTC
CASGPQGFDIDEQFF
>.|.|TRBJ1-1|TRBV4-3
TGCGCCAGCAGCCAAACCAATGGGTGGGTCACTGAAGCTTTCTTT
CASSQTNGWVTEAFF
>.|.|TRBJ2-5|TRBV9
TGTGCCAGCAGCGTAGAAGGTAGGGTGGAAGAGACCCAGTACTTC
CASSVEGRVEETQYF
>.|.|TRBJ2-1|TRBV27
TGTGCCAGCAGAGTAGGGGGAAGCTCCTACAATGAGCAGTTCTTC
CASRVGGSSYNEQFF
>.|.|TRBJ1-2|TRBV2
TGTGCCAGCCTCTCTAGGACAGCCAGGTATGGCTACACCTTC
CASLSRTARYGYTF
>.|.|TRBJ1-1|TRBV5-5
TGTGCCAGCAGCTCCCCCGCCCTTCCACACACTGAAGCTTTCTTT
CASSSPALPHTEAFF
>.|TRBD1|TRBJ2-7|TRBV19
TGTGCCAGTAGTATCGACTGGGACAGGGGATACGAGCAGTACTTC
CASSIDWDRGYEQYF
>.|TRBD1|TRBJ1-1|TRBV7-2
TGTGCCAGCCACCTCGGACAGGGGGATCGAGCTTTCTTT
CASHLGQGDRAFF
>once|.|TRBJ1-2|TRBV29-1
TGCAGCGGCATACAGGGCCCGGGCTACACCTTC
CSGIQGPGYTF
>.|.|TRBJ1-5|TRBV19
TGTGCCAGTAGTAGCCCCGACAGGTTGGGCAATCAGCCCCAGCATTTT
CASSSPDRLGNQPQHF
>.|.|TRBJ1-1|TRBV11-3
TGTGCCAGCAGCTTGGGAGGCAGGGAAGCTTTCTTT
CASSLGGREAFF
>.|.|TRBJ1-2|TRBV19
TGTGCCAGTAGGTTTACGAGGGACCGATCCCTTACACTCTCAGGCTACACCTTC
CASRFTRDRSLTLSGYTF
>few|TRBD1|TRBJ1-5|TRBV9
TGTGCCAGCAGCGCCGGGACAGGGGGCAATCAGCCCCAGCATTTT
CASSAGTGGNQPQHF